One sample yielded the 30 T cell receptor beta chains listed below, sequenced in a study of prognosis after radiotherapy for stage I lung cancer. Starting from genomic DNA, TCR beta CDR3 was amplified through two-round multiplex PCR. Primers targeting each individual TRBV and TRBJ gene were applied in first-round PCR. From the multiplex PCR reads, TCRdb called clonotypes with MiXCR, one entry per CDR3 protein. Of 25,000 to 35,000 distinct CDR3 sequences listed, about 34% are singletons. Sequenced material: PBMCs, taken before or after stereotactic body radiation therapy (not recorded which). These TCRs come from a donor of 50 years or more with non-small cell lung cancer.

Notes on this clonotype: Being one base from a much bigger clone, this may be a read error. The chain carries TRBV12-3 or TRBV12-4 and TRBJ1-1; TRBD1 is a possible D gene (6 bases). CDR3 size: 15 residues. CDR3 coding DNA: TGTGCCAGCAGTCCGGGGCAGGTTGGGGACACTGAAGCTCTCTTT. This translates into CASSPGQVGDTEALF.

This clonotype was picked up many times. V and J are TRBV5-1 and TRBJ2-2; the match to TRBD1 covers 7 bases. Trimming at V came to 5 bases and at J to 5 bases, leaving 6 bases not matched to a gene. The CDR3 spans 14 residues. Germline assignment: CDR1 SGHRS and CDR2 YFSETQ. The CDR3 loop is CASRRPGGTGELFF. CDR3 DNA: TGCGCCAGCAGGCGACCAGGGGGAACCGGGGAGCTGTTTTTT.

V is TRBV9 and J is TRBJ2-1; unclear D gene. Per germline, CDR1 SGDLS and CDR2 YYNGEE. This CDR3 contains 15 residues. Trimming cost V 5 bases and J 6 bases, with 18 bases left between them. The CDR3 nucleotides read TGTGCCAGCAGAGTAACAGATCCAATCTTCAATGAGCAGTTCTTC. Translated: CASRVTDPIFNEQFF.

A word on this clonotype: Sequence at one end of the junction differs from germline and may be a read error. The rearrangement links TRBV6-5 to TRBJ2-7; D is uncertain. The CDR3 consists of 16 residues. Looked up from germline, CDR1 is MNHEY and CDR2 is SVGAGI. The CDR3 sequence: CASTYPNPSGSYEQYF. CDR3 DNA: TGTGCCAGCACTTACCCGAATCCAAGTGGGTCCTACGAGCAATACTTC.

This clonotype was counted many times. The genes are TRBV20-1 and TRBJ2-5; 7 bases align to TRBD2. CDR3 size: 13 residues. From germline, CDR1 is DFQATT and CDR2 SNEGSKA (reference sequence). The junction had 4 bases not matched to a gene; V was cut back by 3 bases and J by 3 bases. CDR3 amino acids: CSASSGGKETQYF. The CDR3 DNA reads as TGCAGTGCTAGTTCGGGGGGAAAAGAGACCCAGTACTTC.

This clonotype has at least ten counts. The V call is TRBV5-1, the J call TRBJ1-4, with D hard to call. V lost 1 base and J lost 5, with 12 bases in between. The germline gives CDR1 SGHRS, CDR2 YFSETQ. The CDR3 extends over 15 amino acids. The CDR3 DNA sequence: TGCGCCAGCAGCTTGAATTTGATAGGGAATGAAAAACTGTTTTTT. Translating it yields CASSLNLIGNEKLFF. The entire variable domain, with the rest obtained from reference TRBV5-1 and TRBJ1-4, is as follows: KAGVTQTPRYLIKTRGQQVTLSCSPISGHRSVSWYQQTPGQGLQFLFEYFSETQRNKGNFPGRFSGRQFSNSRSEMNVSTLELGDSALYLCASSLNLIGNEKLFFGSGTQLSVL.

This clonotype was counted only a few times. Possible read error: a much larger clone is one base away. The V call is TRBV2, the J call TRBJ1-1; D is possibly TRBD1 (6 bases). CDR3 length: 15 amino acids. V shed 4 bases and J shed 5 bases, with 17 bases lying between them. The germline V gene has CDR1 SNHLY and CDR2 FYNNEI. The CDR3 loop is CASSAYVQGTTEAFF. The CDR3 region has the DNA TGTGCCAGCAGTGCCTACGTACAGGGAACAACTGAAGCTTTCTTT.

In this sample, this clonotype turned up many times. V usage is TRBV6-5 and J usage is TRBJ1-5; perhaps TRBD1 as D (6 bases). This CDR3 region has 14 residues. The V end lost 2 bases, the J end lost 5 bases, and 10 bases lay between the germline ends. Germline V gene data show CDR1 as MNHEY and CDR2 as SVGAGI. CDR3 amino acids: CASSYVQGYQPQHF. Written as DNA, the CDR3 is TGTGCCAGCAGTTACGTACAGGGATATCAGCCCCAGCATTTT.

In its sample, this clonotype was seen many times. The rearrangement uses TRBV6-4 and TRBJ1-5, with TRBD1 matching over 7 bases. The CDR3 totals 18 residues. Germline CDR1 MRHNA, CDR2 SNTAGT. V gave up 5 bases and J gave up 1 base; unmatched junction bases: 14. Written as DNA, the CDR3 is TGTGCCAGCAGTCGTTCGGACAGGCGACCGCGGAGCAATCAGCCCCAGCATTTT. It encodes CASSRSDRRPRSNQPQHF.

The chain joins TRBV6-2 or TRBV6-3 to TRBJ1-2, with D perhaps matching TRBD1 (5 bases). The CDR3 consists of 15 residues. The V end was cut by 6 bases, the J end by 10 bases, with 24 bases between. Per germline, CDR1 MNHEY and CDR2 SVGEGT. The CDR3 protein is CASSRDTGTVNYYTF. In nucleotides, the CDR3 is TGTGCCAGCAGCCGCGACACCGGGACGGTGAACTACTACACCTTC.

This clonotype appeared many times. The rearrangement joins TRBV4-1 to TRBJ1-5; D unresolved. Looked up from germline, CDR1 is MGHRA and CDR2 is YSYEKL. The CDR3 covers 15 residues. The V and J ends lost 1 base and 1 base respectively, with 8 bases between them. The CDR3 sequence is CASSQVGRSNQPQHF. The CDR3 coding sequence is TGCGCCAGCAGCCAAGTAGGCAGGAGCAATCAGCCCCAGCATTTT.

There are many counts of this clonotype. The chain joins TRBV5-1 to TRBJ2-3; D gene uncertain. Trimming removed 0 bases at V and 4 bases at J, with 12 bases between. This CDR3 has 15 amino acids. Germline CDR1 and CDR2: SGHRS and YFSETQ. CDR3 residues: CASSLEGSLSDTQYF. CDR3 bases: TGCGCCAGCAGCTTGGAAGGGTCGTTGTCAGATACGCAGTATTTT. The whole variable domain, remainder taken from reference TRBV5-1 and TRBJ2-3, is KAGVTQTPRYLIKTRGQQVTLSCSPISGHRSVSWYQQTPGQGLQFLFEYFSETQRNKGNFPGRFSGRQFSNSRSEMNVSTLELGDSALYLCASSLEGSLSDTQYFGPGTRLTVL.

This clonotype was detected only once. The CDR3 region is CSLGGRSSYEQYF. CDR3 nucleotide sequence: TGCAGTCTCGGGGGGCGTAGCTCCTACGAGCAGTACTTC. The chain employs TRBV20-1 and TRBJ2-7; perhaps TRBD2 as D (7 bases). Trimming pared 8 bases from V and 0 bases from J, leaving 14 bases between. Germline-derived CDR1 and CDR2 are DFQATT and SNEGSKA (reference sequence). CDR3 size: 13 residues.

This clonotype was picked up many times. V and J are TRBV24-1 and TRBJ2-2; D not resolved. Germline V gene sequence: CDR1 KGHDR, CDR2 SFDVKD. The CDR3 contains 16 residues. V lost 0 bases, J lost 7 bases, and 14 bases lay in between. CDR3 loop: CATSDLSTPRGGELFF. Here the CDR3 DNA reads TGTGCCACCAGTGATTTGAGCACCCCGAGAGGCGGGGAGCTGTTTTTT.

This clonotype was seen many times. This chain uses TRBV12-3 or TRBV12-4 with TRBJ1-5; 9 positions match TRBD1. The CDR3 has 15 residues. With 6 bases clipped from V and 4 bases from J, the junction kept 7 bases outside the gene matches. This CDR3 reads CASSITGGRNQPQHF. As DNA, the CDR3 is TGTGCCAGCAGCATCACAGGGGGCAGGAATCAGCCCCAGCATTTT.

This clonotype has ten or more counts. The rearrangement links TRBV27 to TRBJ2-2; no firm D call. The CDR3 is 14 amino acids. Trimming removed 6 bases at V and 1 base at J, with 9 bases between. The germline CDR1 and CDR2 sequences are MNHEY and SMNVEV (reference sequence). The CDR3 nucleotides are TGTGCCAGCAGAGTAACGCTGAACACCGGGGAGCTGTTTTTT. This encodes CASRVTLNTGELFF.

The sample holds many counts of this clonotype. This rearrangement joins TRBV4-2 to TRBJ2-5; possible D gene TRBD2, 7 bases. CDR1 is LGHNA, CDR2 YNFKEQ, per germline. Trimming removed 1 base from V and 4 bases from J, with 13 bases in between. The CDR3 runs 15 residues. The CDR3 reads CASSQGGGGGETQYF. The CDR3 DNA follows: TGTGCCAGCAGCCAAGGTGGGGGAGGGGGAGAGACCCAGTACTTC.

This clonotype came up many times. The V gene is TRBV9, the J gene TRBJ2-5; 8 nucleotides agree with TRBD1. The CDR3 runs to 15 residues. The V gene end was trimmed by 3 bases and the J gene end by 4 bases; junction bases not matched to a gene: 8. The germline CDR1 and CDR2 sequences are SGDLS and YYNGEE. CDR3: CASSAAGTGGETQYF. The CDR3 bases are TGTGCCAGCAGCGCCGCCGGGACAGGAGGAGAGACCCAGTACTTC.

This clonotype was seen repeatedly, ten times or more. The chain combines TRBV28 with TRBJ1-4; 9 bases are shared with TRBD1. Per germline, CDR1 MDHEN and CDR2 SYDVKM. Unmatched junction bases numbered 13, after V lost 3 bases and J lost 8 bases. This CDR3 is 17 amino acids long. CDR3 in DNA: TGTGCCAGCAGTTTTTCGGGACAGGGAAGGGAGCGAGAAAAACTGTTTTTT. As protein: CASSFSGQGREREKLFF. The complete variable domain, with remaining parts taken from reference TRBV28 and TRBJ1-4, reads DVKVTQSSRYLVKRTGEKVFLECVQDMDHENMFWYRQDPGLGLRLIYFSYDVKMKEKGDIPEGYSVSREKKERFSLILESASTNQTSMYLCASSFSGQGREREKLFFGSGTQLSVL.

This clonotype was recorded at least ten times. The chain couples TRBV7-8 to TRBJ1-2; TRBD1 might be the D (5 bases). The V end was cut by 0 bases, the J end by 3 bases, with 11 bases between. The CDR3 loop spans 15 amino acids. Germline V gives CDR1 SGHVS, CDR2 FQNEAQ. This chain's CDR3 is CASSLALGHYYGYTF. The CDR3 DNA follows: TGTGCCAGCAGCTTAGCGCTCGGACACTACTATGGCTACACCTTC.

This clonotype was recorded at least ten times. The chain carries TRBV18 and TRBJ1-2; D is uncertain. CDR1 and CDR2 (germline): KGHSH, LQKENI. This CDR3 has 15 amino acids. The germline V and J ends were trimmed by 4 bases and 0 bases, with 12 bases remaining between them. Here the CDR3 reads CASSHRTGSNYGYTF. The CDR3 nucleotides are TGTGCCAGCTCACATCGTACTGGATCTAACTATGGCTACACCTTC. Looking up the rest from reference TRBV18 and TRBJ1-2 gives the full variable domain: NAGVMQNPRHLVRRRGQEARLRCSPMKGHSHVYWYRQLPEEGLKFMVYLQKENIIDESGMPKERFSAEFPKEGPSILRIQQVVRGDSAAYFCASSHRTGSNYGYTFGSGTRLTVV.

This clonotype was counted ten times or more. In nucleotides, the CDR3 is TGTGCCAGCAGCATTTCAGGTAGCAATCAGCCCCAGCATTTT. It is translated as CASSISGSNQPQHF. This chain links TRBV12-3 or TRBV12-4 with TRBJ1-5; D is ambiguous. The CDR3 spans 14 residues. Trimming left V 6 bases short and J 0 bases short, with 9 bases between.

This clonotype is medium-sized in the sample. The chain employs TRBV2 and TRBJ2-1, with a possible D match to TRBD2 (5 bases). The CDR3 runs 12 residues. Trimming removed 5 bases at V and 5 bases at J, with 7 bases between. In germline, CDR1 is SNHLY, CDR2 FYNNEI. This chain's CDR3 is CASSYSDNEQFF. DNA of the CDR3: TGTGCCAGCAGTTATAGCGACAATGAGCAGTTCTTC.

This clonotype was found many times. The chain couples TRBV4-2 to TRBJ1-6; 7 bases align to TRBD1. V shed 0 bases and J 5 bases; nucleotides not matched to a gene: 1. The CDR3 runs to 15 residues. Per the germline V gene, CDR1 is LGHNA and CDR2 is YNFKEQ. Here the CDR3 reads CASSQEGTDNSPLHF. The CDR3 DNA sequence: TGTGCCAGCAGCCAAGAGGGGACAGATAATTCACCCCTCCACTTT.

On this clonotype itself: With only one base between it and a far larger clone, this is likely a read error. This sequence joins TRBV6-8 and TRBJ2-2, with D perhaps matching TRBD2 (6 bases). Germline V CDR1 and CDR2: MNHGY, SAAAGT. There are 15 residues in the CDR3. The CDR3 DNA sequence: TGTGCCAGCAGTGGCTTGGAAGGCGACACCGGGGGGCTGTTTTTT. It specifies CASSGLEGDTGGLFF.

Within the sample, this clonotype is medium-sized. The chain has TRBV6-5 and TRBJ2-1, with D maybe TRBD2 (6 bases). The CDR3 runs 19 residues. V was pared by 4 bases and J by 1 base, with 23 bases between. Germline assignment: CDR1 MNHEY and CDR2 SVGAGI. CDR3 sequence (DNA): TGTGCCAGCAGTTTTTCGTTACCAGGAGGGCCGTGGTCCTACAATGAGCAGTTCTTC. Translating it yields CASSFSLPGGPWSYNEQFF.

This clonotype is classed as medium-sized. The chain has TRBV28 and TRBJ2-7, with D possibly TRBD1 on 7 matching bases. Germline V lookup: CDR1 MDHEN, CDR2 SYDVKM. Trimming stripped 6 bases from V and 3 bases from J, with 15 bases between. This CDR3 region has 14 residues. The CDR3 loop is CASRRTQGGYEQYF. CDR3 in DNA: TGTGCCAGCAGGAGAACCCAGGGGGGCTACGAGCAGTACTTC.

This clonotype came up a few times. One base away lies a much larger clone, so this may be a sequencing read error. The chain couples TRBV27 to TRBJ1-2; perhaps TRBD1 as D (6 bases). Between the trimmed V and J ends, which lost 1 base and 9 bases, there was a span of 18 bases. Per germline, CDR1 MNHEY and CDR2 SMNVEV (reference sequence). The CDR3 loop spans 15 amino acids. The CDR3 here is CASSLLQGSLRSYTF. For the CDR3, the DNA is TGTGCCAGCAGTTTATTACAGGGCAGCCTCCGGAGCTACACCTTC.

This clonotype showed up many times. The chain links TRBV20-1 to TRBJ2-7, with a possible D match to TRBD2 (6 bases). Trimming stripped 6 bases from V and 3 bases from J, with 15 bases between. CDR1 and CDR2 from the germline V gene are DFQATT and SNEGSKA (reference sequence). There are 13 residues in the CDR3. The DNA of the CDR3 is TGCAGTGCGAGTGGGGACTTTCTCTACGAGCAGTACTTC. Protein: CSASGDFLYEQYF.

This clonotype has a count of ten or more. The J gene is TRBJ2-1, the V gene TRBV13, with D tentatively TRBD1 (6 bases). This CDR3 is built from 13 residues. Germline values: CDR1 PRHDT, CDR2 FYEKMQ (reference sequence). V lost 0 bases and J lost 6, with 6 bases in between. CDR3: CASSLGGGNEQFF. Here the CDR3 DNA reads TGTGCCAGCAGCTTAGGAGGGGGCAATGAGCAGTTCTTC.